This T cell receptor beta chain is drawn from a study of blood T cell repertoires in COVID-19. Unmatched junction bases numbered 2, after V lost 0 bases and J lost 0 bases. CDR3 length equals 16 residues. Per the germline V gene, CDR1 is KGHSH and CDR2 is LQKENI. Profiling relied on immunoSEQ multiplex PCR, and the TCRdb table lists in-frame clones only, not all of them. The sample records approximately 140,000 clones, around four fifths being singletons. The material sequenced was peripheral blood. The chain employs TRBV18 and TRBJ1-3; 7 bases are a match to TRBD1. The sequence came from a human donor in a cohort sampled during active COVID-19. The CDR3 reads CASSPPTGLSGNTIYF. The DNA of the CDR3 is TGTGCCAGCTCACCACCGACAGGGCTCTCTGGAAACACCATATATTTT.